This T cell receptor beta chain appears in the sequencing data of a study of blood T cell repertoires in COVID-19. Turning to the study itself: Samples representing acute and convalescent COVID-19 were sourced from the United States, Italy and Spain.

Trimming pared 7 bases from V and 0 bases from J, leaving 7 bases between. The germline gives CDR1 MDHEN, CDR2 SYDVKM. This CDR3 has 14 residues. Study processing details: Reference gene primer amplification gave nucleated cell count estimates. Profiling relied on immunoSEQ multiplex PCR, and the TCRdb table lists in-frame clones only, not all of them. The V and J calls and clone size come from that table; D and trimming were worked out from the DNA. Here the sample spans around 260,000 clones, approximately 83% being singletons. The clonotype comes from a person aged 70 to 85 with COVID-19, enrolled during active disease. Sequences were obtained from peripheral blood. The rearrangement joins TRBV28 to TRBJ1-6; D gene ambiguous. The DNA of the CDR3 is TGTGCCAGCACAGCGAGCTCCTATAATTCACCCCTCCACTTT. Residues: CASTASSYNSPLHF.